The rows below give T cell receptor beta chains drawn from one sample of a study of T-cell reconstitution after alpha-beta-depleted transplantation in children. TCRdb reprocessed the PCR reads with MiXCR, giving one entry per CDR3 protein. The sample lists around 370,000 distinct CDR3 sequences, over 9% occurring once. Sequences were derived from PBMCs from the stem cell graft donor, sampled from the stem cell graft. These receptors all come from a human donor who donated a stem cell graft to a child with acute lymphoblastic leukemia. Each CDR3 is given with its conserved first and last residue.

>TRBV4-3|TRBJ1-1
CASSQDRFTGNTEAFF
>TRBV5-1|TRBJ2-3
CASSPGRGPSHTDTQYF
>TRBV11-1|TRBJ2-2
CASSFDRAAGELFF
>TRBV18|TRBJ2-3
CASSPPGGPDTQYF
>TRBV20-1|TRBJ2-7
CSATLAGDVDEQYF
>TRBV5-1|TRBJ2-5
CASSLGQGQETQYF
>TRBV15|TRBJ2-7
CATSRDRQWGREQYF
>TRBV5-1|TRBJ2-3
CASSLDGRGAGDTQYF
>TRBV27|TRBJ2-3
CASSSSGSHPISNTQYF
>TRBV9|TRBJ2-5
CASSVATRETQYF
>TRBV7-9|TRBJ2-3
CASTVVGRGTDTQYF
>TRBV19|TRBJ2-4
CASSIRTGEHIQYF
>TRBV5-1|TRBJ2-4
CASSLTGTGGRNIQYF
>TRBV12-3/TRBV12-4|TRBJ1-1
CASSLRKMNTEAFF
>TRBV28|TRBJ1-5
CASSSSGQGAGQPQHF
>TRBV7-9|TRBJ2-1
CASSPPGTSGMYEQFF
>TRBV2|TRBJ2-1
CASRPTSGPSSYNEQFF
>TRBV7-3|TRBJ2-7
CASSLPSTSGRAEQYF
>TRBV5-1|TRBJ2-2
CASMEFGELFF
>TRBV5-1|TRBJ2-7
CASSLGTVSSYEQYF
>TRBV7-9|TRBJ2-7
CASSLIAGRSYEQYF
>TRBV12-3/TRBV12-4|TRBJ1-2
CASSLIGGYTF
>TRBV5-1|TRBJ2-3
CASGSGPSTDTQYF
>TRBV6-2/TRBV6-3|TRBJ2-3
CASSLGDGTQYF
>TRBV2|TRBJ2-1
CASNDGSSNEQFF
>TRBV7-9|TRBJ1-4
CASSFPGSENEKLFF
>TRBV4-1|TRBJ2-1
CASSQDSGLSYNEQFF
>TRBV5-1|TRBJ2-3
CASSLGGGSDTQYF
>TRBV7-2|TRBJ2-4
CASSGLGFSGTGNIQYF
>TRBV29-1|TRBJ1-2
CSVWDRVYGYTF
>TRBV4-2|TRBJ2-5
CASSQVLEETQYF
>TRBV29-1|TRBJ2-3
CSVEGSGTHTDTQYF
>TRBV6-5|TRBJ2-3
CASSYRHPGQPKPDTQYF
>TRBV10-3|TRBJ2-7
CAIRPRELYEQYF
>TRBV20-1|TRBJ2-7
CSARGQSHEQYF
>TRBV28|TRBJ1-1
CASSLSGGLNTEAFF
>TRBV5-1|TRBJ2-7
CASRPAGGTYEQYF
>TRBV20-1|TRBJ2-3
CSAGGLGIDTQYF
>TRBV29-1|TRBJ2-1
CSVPLGPSGTYNEQFF
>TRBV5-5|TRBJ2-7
CASSLDRDLYEQYF
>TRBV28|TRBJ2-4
CASSLGGTDIQYF
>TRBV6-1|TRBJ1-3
CASSRDLPGNTIYF
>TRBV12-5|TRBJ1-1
CASGWQMGPNTEAFF
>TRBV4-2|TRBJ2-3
CASSQVGRERITDTQYF
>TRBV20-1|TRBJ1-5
CSARAPTPGSQHF
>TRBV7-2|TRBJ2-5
CASSSAGTGSGRSQYF
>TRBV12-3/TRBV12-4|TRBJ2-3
CASTLAGGRDTQYF
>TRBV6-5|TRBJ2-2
CASSRNRELFF
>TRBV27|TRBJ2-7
CASNPQGGEQYF
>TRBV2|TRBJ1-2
CASSEVGESNYGYTF
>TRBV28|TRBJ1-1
CASRDDRVNTEAFF
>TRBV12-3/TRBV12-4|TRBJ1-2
CASSSPTRANYGYTF
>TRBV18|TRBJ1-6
CASSPGFDNSPLHF